This TCR beta chain was captured in a study of shared clonotypes between healthy human individuals. Libraries were prepared by immunoSEQ multiplex PCR; TCRdb keeps only in-frame clonotypes and omits some of them. The sample records about half a million clones, 70% to 80% being singletons. Material: PBMCs. This TCR derives from a woman aged 40 to 50 in good health. Some clones in this sample may be carry-over from other donors' samples.

The DNA of the CDR3 is TGTGCCAGCAGCCAAACTTCTAGACAGGGGGCGCCTGACGAGCAGTACTTC. It encodes CASSQTSRQGAPDEQYF. The chain employs TRBV4-2 and TRBJ2-7; 10 positions match TRBD1. This CDR3 spans 17 amino acids. Looked up from germline, CDR1 is LGHNA and CDR2 is YNFKEQ. Germline trimming cut 2 bases from V and 5 bases from J; bases unmatched to any gene: 12.